These 10 T cell receptor beta chains share one sample of origin, sequenced in a study of blood T cell repertoires in COVID-19. Assay: immunoSEQ multiplex PCR; the TCRdb copy retains only in-frame clones and omits some. This table holds fewer than 150,000 clones, around four fifths found once. Specimen: peripheral blood. The receptors originated from an elderly man with acute or convalescent COVID-19.

Here the CDR3 reads CASSLFGGVMNTEAFF. CDR3 DNA sequence: TGTGCCAGCAGCTTGTTCGGGGGGGTGATGAACACTGAAGCTTTCTTT. The chain couples TRBV5-4 to TRBJ1-1, with D possibly TRBD1 on 5 matching bases. CDR3 length: 16 residues. The germline gives CDR1 SGHNT, CDR2 YYREEE (reference sequence). V lost 1 base and J lost 0, with 13 bases in between. The whole variable domain, remainder taken from reference TRBV5-4 and TRBJ1-1, is ETGVTQSPTHLIKTRGQQVTLRCSSQSGHNTVSWYQQALGQGPQFIFQYYREEENGRGNFPPRFSGLQFPNYSSELNVNALELDDSALYLCASSLFGGVMNTEAFFGQGTRLTVV.

The chain is built from TRBV7-9 and TRBJ1-5, with a possible D match to TRBD1 (6 bases). V was trimmed by 8 bases and J by 0 bases, leaving 11 bases between them. The length of the CDR3 is 14 residues. Germline V gene sequence: CDR1 SEHNR, CDR2 FQNEAQ (reference sequence). The CDR3 spells CASSVGGSNQPQHF. For the CDR3, the DNA is TGTGCCAGCTCGGTAGGGGGTAGCAATCAGCCCCAGCATTTT.

The rearrangement links TRBV4-3 to TRBJ1-2; D perhaps matches TRBD1 (6 bases). This CDR3 is 15 amino acids long. Per germline, CDR1 LGHNA and CDR2 YSLEER. Trimming shortened V by 0 bases and J by 0 bases, and 8 bases separated the two germline ends. CDR3 loop: CASSQDRGTNYGYTF. The CDR3 DNA reads TGCGCCAGCAGCCAAGACAGGGGTACTAACTATGGCTACACCTTC.

In this sample, this clone turned up once. The CDR3 nucleotides read TGTGCCAGCAGTTACGGAGGGACAGGAAGCGTTGAAGCTTTCTTT. This sequence encodes CASSYGGTGSVEAFF. The chain uses TRBV6-2 or TRBV6-3 and TRBJ1-1; 8 nucleotides line up with TRBD1. Germline V gives CDR1 MNHEY, CDR2 SVGEGT. This CDR3 comprises 15 residues. V trimming: 2 bases; J trimming: 7 bases; junction bases outside the gene matches: 9.

As DNA, the CDR3 is TGTGCCAGCAGTTTATCAGGGGGCTATAATTCACCCCTCCACTTT. It translates to CASSLSGGYNSPLHF. J is TRBJ1-6 and V is TRBV27; the D gene is possibly TRBD1 (6 bases). The germline CDR1 and CDR2 sequences are MNHEY and SMNVEV (reference sequence). The CDR3 runs 15 residues. Trimming took off 0 bases at V and 3 bases at J, with 6 bases between the two ends.

The table lists this clone with a few counts. The V gene is TRBV11-2, the J gene TRBJ2-5, with 9 bases lining up with TRBD1. J was trimmed by 5 bases and V by 5 bases; bases with no gene match: 12. CDR1 is SGHAT and CDR2 is FQNNGV in the germline V gene. This CDR3 spans 16 amino acids. The CDR3: CASSRTGTGMRETQYF. The CDR3 nucleotides read TGTGCCAGCAGCCGGACCGGGACAGGGATGAGGGAGACCCAGTACTTC.

This chain uses TRBV6-6 with TRBJ1-2; D is perhaps TRBD1 (6 bases). From germline, CDR1 is MNHNY and CDR2 SVGAGI (reference sequence). The ends were cut back, 4 bases at V and 8 bases at J, with 11 bases in the middle. The CDR3 runs 12 residues. DNA of the CDR3: TGTGCCAGCAGTTCATCAGGGGTGGGCTACACCTTC. Its protein is CASSSSGVGYTF.

This clone was seen just once. The chain combines TRBV19 with TRBJ2-3, with D tentatively TRBD1 (5 bases). The CDR3 extends over 14 amino acids. CDR1 and CDR2 from the germline V gene are LNHDA and SQIVND (reference sequence). The V end was cut by 5 bases, the J end by 1 base, with 10 bases between. DNA for the CDR3: TGTGCCAGTAGTGCAGGGCAGGGCACAGATACGCAGTATTTT. This codes for CASSAGQGTDTQYF.

This clone has a handful of counts. The chain employs TRBV18 and TRBJ1-5; D is unresolved. The CDR3 is 15 amino acids. V gave up 6 bases and J gave up 4 bases, with 16 bases separating them. Germline-derived CDR1 and CDR2 are KGHSH and LQKENI. As DNA, the CDR3 is TGTGCCAGCTCGCCAAACGGGATAGGTAATCAGCCCCAGCATTTT. It codes for CASSPNGIGNQPQHF.

This clone was seen a single time. As DNA, the CDR3 is TGCGCCAGCGCCGACAGGGTCGTTGGAACCACTGAAGCTTTCTTT. This sequence encodes CASADRVVGTTEAFF. The V gene is TRBV5-1, the J gene TRBJ1-1, with 7 bases lining up with TRBD1. The CDR3 is made up of 15 amino acids. The V gene end was trimmed by 7 bases and the J gene end by 4 bases; junction bases not matched to a gene: 13. CDR1 and CDR2 from the germline V gene are SGHRS and YFSETQ. The full variable domain, in which reference TRBV5-1 and TRBJ1-1 provide the parts outside the CDR3, is KAGVTQTPRYLIKTRGQQVTLSCSPISGHRSVSWYQQTPGQGLQFLFEYFSETQRNKGNFPGRFSGRQFSNSRSEMNVSTLELGDSALYLCASADRVVGTTEAFFGQGTRLTVV.